Below are 9 T cell receptor beta chains sequenced from a single sample in a study of blood T cell repertoires in COVID-19. Generated by immunoSEQ multiplex PCR, the TCRdb table keeps only in-frame clones and is missing some. The profile covers around 300,000 clones, with roughly 85% appearing a single time and about 5.5% taken by the ten largest. Material: PBMCs or T cells enriched from blood (not recorded which). These TCRs come from a woman in her 40s who had recovered from COVID-19.

This chain uses TRBV5-4 with TRBJ2-1; maybe TRBD2 (5 bases). The ends were cut back, 1 base at V and 9 bases at J, with 8 bases in the middle. The CDR3 consists of 12 residues. Germline V gives CDR1 SGHNT, CDR2 YYREEE (reference sequence). Written as DNA, the CDR3 is TGTGCCAGCAGCTTGAATGCGGGTGAGCAGTTCTTC. This translates into CASSLNAGEQFF.

This clone has a single count. V gene TRBV19 combines with J gene TRBJ1-6, with 7 bases fitting TRBD1. This CDR3 spans 16 amino acids. Germline loops: CDR1 LNHDA, CDR2 SQIVND (reference sequence). J gave up 7 bases and V 1 base, and 7 bases lay outside the gene matches. The chain's CDR3 is CASSIGPGQINSPLHF. CDR3 DNA: TGTGCCAGTAGTATAGGACCGGGACAGATCAATTCACCCCTCCACTTT. The whole variable domain, filled in from reference TRBV19 and TRBJ1-6, reads DGGITQSPKYLFRKEGQNVTLSCEQNLNHDAMYWYRQDPGQGLRLIYYSQIVNDFQKGDIAEGYSVSREKKESFPLTVTSAQKNPTAFYLCASSIGPGQINSPLHFGNGTRLTVT.

The rearrangement links TRBV5-1 to TRBJ2-2; perhaps TRBD2 as D (6 bases). This CDR3 contains 17 residues. V dropped 2 bases and J dropped 4 bases, with 18 bases sitting between them. The germline CDR1 and CDR2 sequences are SGHRS and YFSETQ. The CDR3 DNA reads as TGCGCCAGCAGCTTCAGCATTGTCGGGGGATCCACCGGGGAGCTGTTTTTT. It codes for CASSFSIVGGSTGELFF.

This clone occurred once. This chain uses TRBV7-9 with TRBJ1-1; D possibly corresponds to TRBD1 (6 bases). The CDR3 has 11 residues. The germline V and J ends were trimmed by 1 base and 11 bases, with 8 bases remaining between them. Germline V CDR1 and CDR2: SEHNR, FQNEAQ (reference sequence). The CDR3 DNA reads TGTGCCAGCAGCTTAGAGGGGGAGGCTTTCTTT. It translates to CASSLEGEAFF.

The rearrangement uses TRBV6-5 and TRBJ1-2, with D tentatively TRBD1 (6 bases). Trimming shortened V by 3 bases and J by 6 bases, and 17 bases separated the two germline ends. The V gene's germline CDR1 is MNHEY and CDR2 SVGAGI. There are 15 residues in the CDR3. The DNA for the CDR3 is TGTGCCAGCAGTTATTCGAACAGGGTGTCTAATGGCTACACCTTC. Its translation is CASSYSNRVSNGYTF.

V gene TRBV3-1 (or the pseudogene TRBV3-2) combines with J gene TRBJ2-5, with D unclear. This CDR3 is built from 15 residues. Germline CDR1 is LGHDT and CDR2 is YNNKEL (reference sequence). V shed 1 base and J shed 5 bases, with 14 bases lying between them. The CDR3 protein is CASSQVAALRETQYF. DNA of the CDR3: TGTGCCAGCAGCCAAGTTGCTGCCTTGCGTGAGACCCAGTACTTC.

The chain has TRBV7-9 and TRBJ2-2; D might be TRBD2 (6 bases). The CDR3 is 15 residues long. Germline loops: CDR1 SEHNR, CDR2 FQNEAQ (reference sequence). V lost 1 base and J lost 6, with 12 bases in between. CDR3 protein: CASSLGREVAGELFF. In DNA, the CDR3 is TGTGCCAGCAGCTTAGGGAGGGAGGTGGCCGGGGAGCTGTTTTTT.

This sequence joins TRBV28 and TRBJ1-1; D is perhaps TRBD1 (5 bases). V gave up 6 bases and J gave up 1 base, with 15 bases separating them. The V gene's germline CDR1 is MDHEN and CDR2 SYDVKM. The CDR3 has 15 residues. As DNA, the CDR3 is TGTGCCAGCAGCCCTCACGGACAAGCGAACACTGAAGCTTTCTTT. Translated, it gives CASSPHGQANTEAFF.

The J gene is TRBJ1-5, the V gene TRBV5-4, with 9 bases matching TRBD1. The CDR3 extends over 15 amino acids. The trim removed 4 bases at V and 7 bases at J, leaving 9 bases unmatched. The germline gives CDR1 SGHNT, CDR2 YYREEE (reference sequence). The CDR3 reads CASSPVPGQGQPQHF. CDR3 in DNA: TGTGCCAGCAGCCCAGTCCCGGGACAGGGACAGCCCCAGCATTTT.